The 30 T cell receptor beta chains reported below all come from one sample, sequenced in a study of cytomegalovirus exposure and HLA in healthy donors. Primers for the PCR totalled 60 Vbeta and 13 Jbeta. Produced via immunoSEQ multiplex PCR; TCRdb's table is partial and in-frame only. The data contain approximately 100,000 clones, more than 65% of them seen just once; the ten biggest clones take up roughly 11%. The material sequenced was PBMCs. The receptors come from a man aged 40-49 years in good health and CMV-seropositive.

The chain links TRBV28 to TRBJ2-7; a possible D gene is TRBD2 (6 bases). Germline CDR1 and CDR2: MDHEN and SYDVKM. V lost 3 bases, J lost 2 bases, and 14 bases lay in between. The CDR3 extends over 15 amino acids. CDR3 coding DNA: TGTGCCAGCAGTTTGGTGGGACTCCTCACCTACGAGCAGTACTTC. It encodes CASSLVGLLTYEQYF.

The chain has TRBV5-1 and TRBJ2-1; perhaps TRBD1 as D (5 bases). CDR3 length: 13 residues. Germline CDR1 reads SGHRS; CDR2 reads YFSETQ. V lost 7 bases, J lost 0 bases, and 8 bases lay in between. CDR3 in DNA: TGCGCCAGCGGACAAGGCTCCTACAATGAGCAGTTCTTC. Protein sequence: CASGQGSYNEQFF.

V gene TRBV7-8 combines with J gene TRBJ2-7; 11 bases match TRBD2. From germline, CDR1 is SGHVS and CDR2 FQNEAQ. The CDR3 consists of 15 residues. With V trimmed by 5 bases and J by 3 bases, 6 bases remained unmatched. CDR3 amino acids: CASSLGTSGFYEQYF. The CDR3 DNA is TGTGCCAGCAGCCTAGGGACTAGCGGTTTCTACGAGCAGTACTTC.

The CDR3 nucleotides are TGTGCCACCAGCAGAACACTGGACAGGGGCGGTAACTACGAGCAGTACTTC. It is translated as CATSRTLDRGGNYEQYF. The J gene is TRBJ2-7, the V gene TRBV15; 9 bases are shared with TRBD1. The CDR3 spans 17 residues. The germline V gene encodes CDR1 LNHNV and CDR2 YYDKDF (reference sequence). The ends lost 2 bases at V and 3 bases at J; junction bases unmatched: 11.

This sequence joins TRBV2 and TRBJ1-5, with 8 bases matching TRBD1. There are 16 residues in the CDR3. In germline, CDR1 is SNHLY, CDR2 FYNNEI. Trimming took 6 bases from V and 2 from J; bases not matched to a gene: 9. The CDR3 here is CASRGDRTRGNQPQHF. The CDR3 bases are TGTGCCAGCAGGGGGGACAGGACCCGAGGCAATCAGCCCCAGCATTTT.

The gene calls are TRBV4-1 and TRBJ2-1; 12 nucleotides agree with TRBD2. This CDR3 region has 17 residues. V dropped 0 bases and J dropped 8; count of bases not matched to a gene: 8. The germline V gene has CDR1 MGHRA and CDR2 YSYEKL. CDR3 bases: TGCGCCAGCAGCCAAGAGGCTAGCGGGGGGGCCGGAGATGAGCAGTTCTTC. It codes for CASSQEASGGAGDEQFF.

The gene calls are TRBV6-1 and TRBJ2-5; TRBD1 is a possible D gene (5 bases). Between the trimmed V and J ends, which lost 2 bases and 3 bases, there was a span of 10 bases. CDR3 length: 14 amino acids. Germline loops: CDR1 MNHNS, CDR2 SASEGT. The CDR3 bases are TGTGCCAGCAGTGAATCCGTGACAGAAGAGACCCAGTACTTC. This encodes CASSESVTEETQYF.

This clone qualifies as medium-sized. The chain joins TRBV7-9 to TRBJ2-3; TRBD2 agrees at 12 bases. With V trimmed by 5 bases and J by 4 bases, 10 bases remained unmatched. Germline lookup yields CDR1 SEHNR and CDR2 FQNEAQ (reference sequence). This CDR3 is 17 amino acids long. CDR3 in DNA: TGTGCCAGCAGCCCCAGGCTTCTAGCGGGGGGGCCAGATACGCAGTATTTT. It is translated as CASSPRLLAGGPDTQYF.

This chain connects TRBV7-9 to TRBJ1-4, with 8 bases matching TRBD1. This CDR3 comprises 15 residues. V lost 4 bases to trimming and J lost 8 bases; unmatched junction nucleotides: 9. Germline CDR1 reads SEHNR; CDR2 reads FQNEAQ (reference sequence). For the CDR3, the DNA is TGTGCCAGCAGCTGGGAGGACAGGGTCGGAGAAAAACTGTTTTTT. This encodes CASSWEDRVGEKLFF.

This chain joins TRBV5-1 and TRBJ2-3, with D perhaps TRBD2 (5 bases). Germline V CDR1 and CDR2: SGHRS, YFSETQ. The CDR3 covers 14 residues. V was cut by 4 bases and J by 4 bases, with 13 bases left in between. CDR3 in DNA: TGCGCCAGCAGCCGGCCGGAGGATGCAGATACGCAGTATTTT. It translates to CASSRPEDADTQYF.

The rearrangement uses TRBV6-5 and TRBJ2-7; a possible D gene is TRBD1 (5 bases). V dropped 0 bases and J dropped 0 bases, with 9 bases sitting between them. The CDR3 consists of 15 residues. In germline, CDR1 is MNHEY, CDR2 SVGAGI. The CDR3 loop is CASSYSTGVSYEQYF. In DNA, the CDR3 is TGTGCCAGCAGTTACTCCACAGGAGTCTCCTACGAGCAGTACTTC.

The chain links TRBV7-2 to TRBJ1-6; D perhaps matches TRBD1 (6 bases). Trimming cost V 1 base and J 6 bases, with 16 bases left between them. CDR1 is SGHTA, CDR2 FQGNSA, per germline. The CDR3 extends over 17 amino acids. The CDR3 is CASSLGFAGASNSPLHF. The CDR3 DNA is TGTGCCAGCAGCTTAGGGTTTGCAGGGGCAAGTAATTCACCCCTCCACTTT.

The rearrangement links TRBV7-3 to TRBJ2-5; D may be TRBD1 (5 bases). CDR1 and CDR2 from the germline V gene are SGHTA and FQGTGA. CDR3 size: 16 residues. Trimming took 0 bases from V and 4 from J, leaving 15 bases between them. CDR3 DNA: TGTGCCAGCAGCTTAACGGGGTCGCTCAGGGTAGAGACCCAGTACTTC. Translated, it gives CASSLTGSLRVETQYF.

This chain uses TRBV7-2 with TRBJ2-2; 7 bases match TRBD1. CDR1 is SGHTA and CDR2 is FQGNSA in the germline V gene. This CDR3 spans 16 amino acids. V gave up 4 bases and J gave up 0 bases; unmatched junction bases: 5. Written as DNA, the CDR3 is TGTGCCAGCAGCTCGTGGGGACAGCCGAACACCGGGGAGCTGTTTTTT. This sequence encodes CASSSWGQPNTGELFF.

This chain links TRBV27 with TRBJ2-2; tentative D call: TRBD2 (6 bases). The V and J ends lost 6 bases and 1 base respectively, with 9 bases between them. Per the germline V gene, CDR1 is MNHEY and CDR2 is SMNVEV (reference sequence). CDR3 size: 14 residues. The CDR3 region has the DNA TGTGCCAGCAGGCAGGGACTGAACACCGGGGAGCTGTTTTTT. Its protein is CASRQGLNTGELFF.

This clone was detected once. This chain uses TRBV10-3 with TRBJ2-3; TRBD2 is a possible D gene (6 bases). Trimming stripped 8 bases from V and 9 bases from J, with 18 bases between. The CDR3 extends over 13 amino acids. CDR1 and CDR2 (germline): ENHRY, SYGVKD. The CDR3 DNA follows: TGTGCCATCGGGGACCATGGCGGGGTGACGCAGTATTTT. Translation: CAIGDHGGVTQYF.

The V call is TRBV19, the J call TRBJ2-1, with D perhaps TRBD2 (6 bases). Germline V gene sequence: CDR1 LNHDA, CDR2 SQIVND (reference sequence). The CDR3 spans 16 residues. Trimming cost V 5 bases and J 6 bases, with 20 bases left between them. CDR3 protein: CASSRIREAFSNEQFF. The CDR3 DNA is TGTGCCAGTAGTCGAATCAGGGAGGCTTTTTCCAATGAGCAGTTCTTC. Variable domain in full (rest from reference TRBV19 and TRBJ2-1): DGGITQSPKYLFRKEGQNVTLSCEQNLNHDAMYWYRQDPGQGLRLIYYSQIVNDFQKGDIAEGYSVSREKKESFPLTVTSAQKNPTAFYLCASSRIREAFSNEQFFGPGTRLTVL.

The chain has TRBV5-4 and TRBJ1-1, with TRBD1 matching over 7 bases. The CDR3 is made up of 14 amino acids. Germline values: CDR1 SGHNT, CDR2 YYREEE (reference sequence). J gave up 2 bases and V 0 bases, and 1 base lay outside the gene matches. CDR3 sequence reads: CASSLGDRNTEAFF. CDR3 sequence (DNA): TGTGCCAGCAGCTTGGGGGACAGAAACACTGAAGCTTTCTTT.

This clone appeared a single time. The junction departs from the called germline gene at one end, perhaps through a read error. The genes are TRBV7-9 and TRBJ1-4, with TRBD1 matching over 9 bases. Per germline, CDR1 SEHNR and CDR2 FQNEAQ (reference sequence). The CDR3 is 14 amino acids. This chain's CDR3 is CTSTRQGDNEKLFF. CDR3 nucleotides: TGTACCAGCACCCGACAGGGGGATAATGAAAAACTGTTTTTT.

V is TRBV7-3 and J is TRBJ2-1; no reliable D call. Trimming stripped 5 bases from V and 0 bases from J, with 11 bases between. The CDR3 is 15 residues long. The germline CDR1 and CDR2 sequences are SGHTA and FQGTGA. CDR3: CASSPSGGSYNEQFF. CDR3 nucleotides: TGTGCCAGCAGCCCCAGTGGTGGCTCCTACAATGAGCAGTTCTTC.

This chain uses TRBV7-3 with TRBJ1-1; possible D gene TRBD1, 5 bases. The length of the CDR3 is 14 residues. V lost 4 bases, J lost 5 bases, and 14 bases lay in between. Germline V lookup: CDR1 SGHTA, CDR2 FQGTGA. Here the CDR3 DNA reads TGTGCCAGCAGCTCGGACATCGGATCGACTGAAGCTTTCTTT. Protein product: CASSSDIGSTEAFF.

The rearrangement links TRBV5-1 to TRBJ1-4, with D uncertain. This CDR3 spans 14 amino acids. Germline values: CDR1 SGHRS, CDR2 YFSETQ. Trimming stripped 0 bases from V and 7 bases from J, with 10 bases between. The CDR3 reads CASSLGDKTEKLFF. The CDR3 region has the DNA TGCGCCAGCAGCTTGGGAGACAAGACTGAAAAACTGTTTTTT.

In this sample, this clone turned up once. The V call is TRBV4-1, the J call TRBJ1-2, with D maybe TRBD1 (5 bases). Germline-derived CDR1 and CDR2 are MGHRA and YSYEKL. CDR3 length: 15 residues. Between the trimmed V and J ends, which lost 0 bases and 8 bases, there was a span of 16 bases. In DNA form, the CDR3 reads TGCGCCAGCAGCCAAGATCGAAGCAGGGTACGCGGCTACACCTTC. Its translation: CASSQDRSRVRGYTF.

The V call is TRBV10-3, the J call TRBJ2-3; a possible D gene is TRBD1 (5 bases). The CDR3 is 13 amino acids. Germline CDR1 and CDR2: ENHRY and SYGVKD. The V end was cut by 7 bases, the J end by 2 bases, with 10 bases between. CDR3 loop: CAITQDNTDTQYF. CDR3 DNA: TGTGCCATCACCCAGGACAACACAGATACGCAGTATTTT.

The chain is built from TRBV19 and TRBJ2-1; 7 bases are a match to TRBD1. Germline CDR1 and CDR2: LNHDA and SQIVND (reference sequence). The J segment lost 4 bases and the V segment lost 6 bases, leaving 3 bases of the junction unmatched. The CDR3 has 13 residues. The CDR3 DNA reads TGTGCCAGTAGACAGGGGAATTACAATGAGCAGTTCTTC. Translated: CASRQGNYNEQFF.

V usage is TRBV4-2 and J usage is TRBJ1-1; D is possibly TRBD1 (5 bases). The CDR3 has 14 residues. V shed 1 base and J shed 3 bases, with 9 bases lying between them. Germline V lookup: CDR1 LGHNA, CDR2 YNFKEQ. CDR3 bases: TGTGCCAGCAGCCAAGCCCAGGGCTACACTGAAGCTTTCTTT. This encodes CASSQAQGYTEAFF.

The chain is built from TRBV11-3 and TRBJ2-2; 9 positions agree with TRBD2. V shed 5 bases and J 4 bases; nucleotides not matched to a gene: 8. The length of the CDR3 is 16 residues. Germline V gives CDR1 SGHNT, CDR2 YENEEA. The CDR3 protein is CASSAKSSGATGELFF. The DNA for the CDR3 is TGTGCCAGCAGCGCCAAGTCTAGCGGGGCCACCGGGGAGCTGTTTTTT. Together with reference TRBV11-3 and TRBJ2-2, the CDR3 gives the full variable domain: EAGVVQSPRYKIIEKKQPVAFWCNPISGHNTLYWYLQNLGQGPELLIRYENEEAVDDSQLPKDRFSAERLKGVDSTLKIQPAELGDSAVYLCASSAKSSGATGELFFGEGSRLTVL.

This chain connects TRBV5-1 to TRBJ2-5; tentative D call: TRBD1 (6 bases). CDR3 length: 11 residues. Trimming cost V 6 bases and J 11 bases, with 14 bases left between them. Germline values: CDR1 SGHRS, CDR2 YFSETQ. The CDR3 region has the DNA TGCGCCAGCACTCCAGGGGTTGGGCAGTACTTC. This sequence encodes CASTPGVGQYF.

The chain employs TRBV11-1 and TRBJ2-7; 9 bases align to TRBD1. The CDR3 is 14 residues long. Looked up from germline, CDR1 is SGHAT and CDR2 is FQDESV (reference sequence). V shed 5 bases, J shed 2 bases, and the junction held 4 bases outside the gene matches. DNA for the CDR3: TGTGCCAGCAGCATCAGACAGGGGGCCTACGAGCAGTACTTC. Amino acid sequence: CASSIRQGAYEQYF.

The chain links TRBV2 to TRBJ2-7, with D possibly TRBD1 on 6 matching bases. CDR3 length equals 14 residues. V lost 2 bases to trimming and J lost 0 bases, with 8 bases between them. Per germline, CDR1 SNHLY and CDR2 FYNNEI. The CDR3: CASSEQGSSYEQYF. As DNA, the CDR3 is TGTGCCAGCAGTGAACAGGGGAGCTCCTACGAGCAGTACTTC.